This is a list of T cell receptor beta chains from one sample in a study of blood T cell repertoires in COVID-19. Assay: immunoSEQ multiplex PCR; the TCRdb copy retains only in-frame clones and omits some. This table holds about 240,000 clones, nearly 85% found once. Specimen: peripheral blood. These receptors were obtained from a human donor in a cohort sampled during active COVID-19. CDR3s include the opening cysteine and the closing phenylalanine or tryptophan. Each record gives: J gene, V gene, D gene, clone size, CDR3 protein, CDR3 DNA. D genes are given only for firm matches. Not every row has a clone size; where given, it reads once, few, many or a size class.

>TRBJ1-1|TRBV5-1|-|-
CASSLATLQGTEAFF
TGCGCCAGCAGCTTGGCTACCCTACAGGGAACTGAAGCTTTCTTT
>TRBJ2-5|TRBV18|TRBD1|-
CASSSTGGTQETQYF
TGTGCCAGCTCCTCGACAGGGGGGACACAAGAGACCCAGTACTTC
>TRBJ1-3|TRBV9|TRBD1|-
CASSVGGTGLSSGNTIYF
TGTGCCAGCAGCGTAGGTGGGACAGGCCTAAGCTCTGGAAACACCATATATTTT
>TRBJ2-7|TRBV19|-|many
CASSIVPGPYEQYF
TGTGCCAGTAGTATAGTTCCAGGGCCCTACGAGCAGTACTTC
>TRBJ2-7|TRBV3-1/TRBV3-2|-|-
CASSRQASFYEQYF
TGTGCCAGCAGCAGACAGGCCTCCTTTTACGAGCAGTACTTC
>TRBJ2-5|TRBV7-2|-|-
CASSLVGIYQETQYF
TGTGCCAGCAGCTTAGTCGGGATTTACCAAGAGACCCAGTACTTC
>TRBJ2-7|TRBV15|-|-
CATSTQGWEQYF
TGTGCCACCAGCACGCAGGGTTGGGAGCAGTACTTC
>TRBJ1-1|TRBV29-1|-|once
CSIQVLTEAFF
TGCAGCATACAGGTTCTCACTGAAGCTTTCTTT
>TRBJ2-3|TRBV5-1|TRBD2|-
CASSWVGAGGGDTQYF
TGCGCCAGCAGCTGGGTTGGCGCGGGAGGAGGGGATACGCAGTATTTT
>TRBJ1-2|TRBV27|-|-
CASSFWGRRGYTF
TGTGCCAGCAGTTTCTGGGGGCGGAGGGGCTACACCTTC
>TRBJ2-7|TRBV6-5|-|-
CASSYTGSSYEQYF
TGTGCCAGCAGTTACACAGGGAGCTCCTACGAGCAGTACTTC
>TRBJ2-5|TRBV19|-|-
CASSMGGAGGKETQYF
TGTGCCAGTAGTATGGGGGGGGCCGGGGGAAAAGAGACCCAGTACTTC
>TRBJ2-1|TRBV7-2|-|-
CASSLTGDGYNEQFF
TGTGCCAGCAGCTTAACGGGGGATGGGTACAATGAGCAGTTCTTC
>TRBJ2-5|TRBV19|TRBD1|-
CARRWVGQGSFRVRSGETQYF
TGTGCCAGGAGATGGGTCGGACAGGGTTCTTTCAGGGTACGATCGGGAGAGACCCAGTACTTC
>TRBJ2-1|TRBV24-1|-|once
CATSNSGFRDNEQFF
TGTGCCACCAGTAATAGCGGTTTTCGGGACAATGAGCAGTTCTTC
>TRBJ1-1|TRBV7-9|-|-
CASSLSRGGTTANTEAFF
TGTGCCAGCAGCTTATCAAGAGGTGGAACGACAGCGAACACTGAAGCTTTCTTT
>TRBJ2-1|TRBV24-1|TRBD2|-
CATSLAGLGNEQFF
TGTGCCACCTCTCTAGCGGGATTGGGCAATGAGCAGTTCTTC
>TRBJ1-5|TRBV19|-|once
CASNRMRNQPQHF
TGTGCCAGTAATAGGATGAGGAATCAGCCCCAGCATTTT
>TRBJ2-3|TRBV3-1/TRBV3-2|TRBD2|once
CASSLQTSGRSTDTQYF
TGTGCCAGCAGTCTTCAAACTAGCGGGAGGTCGACAGATACGCAGTATTTT
>TRBJ1-2|TRBV3-1/TRBV3-2|-|-
CASSRGTSEYGYTF
TGTGCCAGCAGCCGGGGGACATCGGAATATGGCTACACCTTC
>TRBJ1-4|TRBV2|-|-
CASVGEANEKLFF
TGTGCCAGCGTTGGGGAGGCTAATGAAAAACTGTTTTTT
>TRBJ2-7|TRBV5-6|-|-
CASSLRTGVSYEQYF
TGTGCCAGCAGCTTGCGGACCGGGGTATCCTACGAGCAGTACTTC
>TRBJ2-5|TRBV27|TRBD1|-
CASSLRTGAQETQYF
TGTGCCAGCAGTTTACGCACAGGGGCCCAAGAGACCCAGTACTTC
>TRBJ1-1|TRBV6-5|-|-
CASNQAGPTGTEAFF
TGTGCCAGCAACCAAGCGGGCCCCACAGGCACTGAAGCTTTCTTT
>TRBJ2-7|TRBV19|-|once
CASSTYSNSYEQYF
TGTGCCAGTAGTACCTACTCTAACTCCTACGAGCAGTACTTC
>TRBJ2-3|TRBV6-5|TRBD2|-
CASSYTGGSTDTQYF
TGTGCCAGCAGTTATACGGGGGGATCCACAGATACGCAGTATTTT
>TRBJ1-3|TRBV5-8|-|-
CASSFGGNTIYF
TGTGCCAGCAGCTTCGGTGGAAACACCATATATTTT
>TRBJ2-3|TRBV10-3|TRBD1|-
CAISEGTGGTDTQYF
TGTGCCATCAGTGAGGGGACAGGGGGGACAGATACGCAGTATTTT
>TRBJ1-2|TRBV4-1|-|-
CASSQDGKGATYGYTF
TGCGCCAGCAGCCAAGATGGAAAGGGAGCGACTTATGGCTACACCTTC
>TRBJ1-4|TRBV7-9|TRBD1|-
CASSLDRGGEKLFF
TGTGCCAGCAGCTTAGACAGGGGAGGAGAAAAACTGTTTTTT
>TRBJ2-5|TRBV27|-|-
CASSPPRTDRVKETQYF
TGTGCCAGCAGTCCACCCCGAACGGACAGAGTGAAAGAGACCCAGTACTTC
>TRBJ1-1|TRBV9|-|-
CASSVGARGTEAFF
TGTGCCAGCAGCGTAGGAGCTAGAGGAACTGAAGCTTTCTTT
>TRBJ1-2|TRBV11-2|-|-
CASSGRIGGYTF
TGTGCCAGCAGCGGTAGAATTGGTGGCTACACCTTC
>TRBJ2-4|TRBV6-1|TRBD1|-
CASSGRQGGALAKNIQYF
TGTGCCAGCAGTGGCCGACAGGGGGGTGCTCTAGCCAAAAACATTCAGTACTTC
>TRBJ2-7|TRBV5-1|-|-
CASSLTVAYEQYF
TGCGCCAGCAGCTTGACGGTAGCCTACGAGCAGTACTTC
>TRBJ2-7|TRBV19|TRBD1|-
CASSISGGSGTYEQYF
TGTGCCAGTAGTATTTCAGGGGGTTCAGGGACCTACGAGCAGTACTTC
>TRBJ2-1|TRBV6-5|-|-
CASSSRGNNEQFF
TGTGCCAGCAGCTCGAGAGGGAACAATGAGCAGTTCTTC
>TRBJ2-6|TRBV7-3|-|-
CASSQDNSGANVLTF
TGTGCCAGCAGCCAGGACAACTCTGGGGCCAACGTCCTGACTTTC
>TRBJ1-2|TRBV3-1/TRBV3-2|TRBD1|-
CASSQVGTEDIYYGYTF
TGTGCCAGCAGCCAAGTAGGGACAGAGGATATTTATTATGGCTACACCTTC
>TRBJ1-5|TRBV5-6|-|-
CASSPRGSGNQPQHF
TGTGCCAGCAGCCCTAGAGGGTCCGGCAATCAGCCCCAGCATTTT
>TRBJ2-7|TRBV11-2|-|-
CASSLGGFEQYF
TGTGCCAGCAGCTTAGGGGGCTTCGAGCAGTACTTC
>TRBJ2-3|TRBV24-1|TRBD1|-
CATSEGQGIGGTDTQYF
TGTGCCACCAGTGAGGGACAGGGTATTGGTGGCACAGATACGCAGTATTTT
>TRBJ2-4|TRBV28|TRBD2|-
CAGSGEGRNIQYF
TGTGCCGGGAGCGGGGAAGGGAGAAACATTCAGTACTTC
>TRBJ1-1|TRBV5-1|-|-
CASSLYGLSTEAFF
TGCGCCAGCAGCTTGTACGGGTTAAGCACTGAAGCTTTCTTT
>TRBJ1-1|TRBV10-3|-|-
CAISESLNTEAFF
TGTGCCATCAGTGAGTCCTTGAACACTGAAGCTTTCTTT
>TRBJ1-5|TRBV10-2|-|-
CASSADSREQPQHF
TGCGCCAGCAGTGCGGACAGCAGGGAGCAGCCCCAGCATTTT
>TRBJ2-5|TRBV7-9|-|-
CASSLGREWRQETQYF
TGTGCCAGCAGCTTAGGAAGGGAGTGGCGCCAAGAGACCCAGTACTTC
>TRBJ1-4|TRBV25-1|-|few
CASSEGGGEKLFF
TGTGCCAGCAGTGAAGGTGGGGGGGAAAAACTGTTTTTT
>TRBJ2-7|TRBV10-3|TRBD2|-
CANSPTSGIYEQYF
TGTGCCAACTCCCCGACTAGCGGGATCTACGAGCAGTACTTC
>TRBJ2-2|TRBV7-8|TRBD2|-
CASSPSGGASTGELFF
TGTGCCAGCAGCCCCAGCGGGGGGGCCAGCACCGGGGAGCTGTTTTTT
>TRBJ1-4|TRBV6-5|TRBD1|-
CASRTQGAVEKLFF
TGTGCCAGCAGGACGCAGGGGGCAGTTGAAAAACTGTTTTTT
>TRBJ1-4|TRBV28|TRBD1|-
CASSRPHGTGDNEKLFF
TGTGCCAGCAGCCGACCCCACGGGACAGGGGATAATGAAAAACTGTTTTTT
>TRBJ1-5|TRBV19|TRBD1|-
CASNDRGRSQPQHF
TGTGCCAGTAATGACAGGGGGCGAAGTCAGCCCCAGCATTTT
>TRBJ2-1|TRBV10-3|-|-
CAIRYTGTYNEQFF
TGTGCCATCAGATATACAGGGACATACAATGAGCAGTTCTTC